This passage covers 21 T cell receptor beta chains from one sample sequenced in a study of blood T cells in healthy people across ages. With a J-beta primer mix and a sample-barcoded 5' primer, a second PCR ran about 6 to 11 cycles. One entry per CDR3 protein, called by TCRdb with MiXCR from the 5' RACE reads. The data show around 1,000,000 distinct CDR3 sequences, approximately 26% seen once. These sequences were also reported in another study, on T cells of mothers and their children.

Sequenced input: blood. Every receptor here comes from a girl aged 2-10 years in good health.

The V and J genes are TRBV4-1 and TRBJ1-2; tentatively, D is TRBD1 (5 bases). Germline loops: CDR1 MGHRA, CDR2 YSYEKL. The CDR3 totals 14 residues. Trimming pared 1 base from V and 7 bases from J, leaving 13 bases between. The CDR3 DNA reads TGCGCCAGCAGCCAAGGGAGAGGGGCTGGTGGCTACACCTTC. Encoded protein: CASSQGRGAGGYTF.

V is TRBV4-3 and J is TRBJ2-1; 14 bases agree with TRBD2. J was trimmed by 0 bases and V by 1 base; bases with no gene match: 5. This CDR3 contains 19 residues. Germline values: CDR1 LGHNA, CDR2 YSLEER. The CDR3 nucleotides are TGCGCCAGCAGCCAAGGAAGGACTAGCGGGGGGTACTCCTACAATGAGCAGTTCTTC. It translates to CASSQGRTSGGYSYNEQFF.

This clonotype turned up a few times. The chain couples TRBV10-1 to TRBJ2-5, with unresolved D. CDR3 size: 13 residues. Between the trimmed V and J ends, which lost 3 bases and 4 bases, there was a span of 9 bases. Germline V gene sequence: CDR1 WNHNN, CDR2 SYGVQD (reference sequence). CDR3 bases: TGCGCCAGCAGTGATCGGGTATCAGAGACCCAGTACTTC. Translating it yields CASSDRVSETQYF.

The chain couples TRBV4-1 to TRBJ1-6, with a weak D call TRBD1 (6 bases). Trimming stripped 3 bases from V and 10 bases from J, with 10 bases between. CDR1 and CDR2 (germline): MGHRA, YSYEKL. The CDR3 runs 13 residues. CDR3 protein: CASSQVQGSPLHF. CDR3 sequence (DNA): TGCGCCAGCAGCCAGGTACAGGGCTCACCCCTCCACTTT.

This clonotype has a handful of counts. This sequence joins TRBV5-1 and TRBJ2-3; TRBD2 might be the D (6 bases). CDR3 length equals 18 residues. Germline CDR1 SGHRS, CDR2 YFSETQ. Between the trimmed V and J ends, which lost 2 bases and 0 bases, there was a span of 19 bases. The CDR3: CASSFLPGESTSTDTQYF. The CDR3 nucleotides read TGCGCCAGCAGCTTCCTTCCGGGGGAGAGTACTAGCACAGATACGCAGTATTTT. The complete variable domain, with remaining parts taken from reference TRBV5-1 and TRBJ2-3, reads KAGVTQTPRYLIKTRGQQVTLSCSPISGHRSVSWYQQTPGQGLQFLFEYFSETQRNKGNFPGRFSGRQFSNSRSEMNVSTLELGDSALYLCASSFLPGESTSTDTQYFGPGTRLTVL.

The gene calls are TRBV27 and TRBJ1-2; D is ambiguous. Germline CDR1 reads MNHEY; CDR2 reads SMNVEV (reference sequence). Between the trimmed V and J ends, which lost 5 bases and 5 bases, there was a span of 15 bases. This CDR3 spans 14 amino acids. DNA for the CDR3: TGTGCCAGCAGTGAGAGTTGGGTCAGTTATGGCTACACCTTC. Translated, it gives CASSESWVSYGYTF.

This clonotype was picked up one time. One junction end disagrees with the germline gene, perhaps due to a read error. Written as DNA, the CDR3 is TGTGCCGGCTCACCGGAGGGAGGACTTCTCTCATACAATGAGCAGTTCTTC. Translating it yields CAGSPEGGLLSYNEQFF. The chain uses TRBV18 and TRBJ2-1, with D possibly TRBD2 on 6 matching bases. The CDR3 is 17 amino acids. CDR1 KGHSH and CDR2 LQKENI come from the germline V gene.

This clonotype was seen only a few times. The CDR3 loop reads CATGSRSRADGTQYF. The DNA for the CDR3 is TGTGCCACCGGCTCTCGGTCTAGGGCGGACGGGACCCAGTACTTC. This chain links TRBV15 with TRBJ2-5; D is ambiguous. V gave up 8 bases and J gave up 7 bases, with 23 bases separating them. The CDR3 sequence is 15 residues long. Germline V gene sequence: CDR1 LNHNV, CDR2 YYDKDF (reference sequence).

The chain couples TRBV20-1 to TRBJ2-1; possibly TRBD2 for D (6 bases). Germline CDR1 DFQATT, CDR2 SNEGSKA (reference sequence). CDR3 length: 13 amino acids. V lost 8 bases to trimming and J lost 10 bases, with 21 bases between them. The CDR3 region is CSSSSDQHGEQFF. CDR3 nucleotide sequence: TGCAGTTCCTCTAGCGATCAACACGGAGAGCAGTTCTTC.

This clonotype showed up just a few times. The rearrangement uses TRBV19 and TRBJ2-7; TRBD1 matches at 9 bases. The V gene end was trimmed by 6 bases and the J gene end by 5 bases; junction bases not matched to a gene: 11. CDR3 length: 15 amino acids. Germline V gene lookup returns CDR1 LNHDA and CDR2 SQIVND (reference sequence). The CDR3 is CASSYTGTGSNEQYF. The CDR3 coding sequence is TGTGCCAGTAGCTACACCGGGACAGGGAGTAACGAGCAGTACTTC.

This clonotype appeared a few times. The V call is TRBV2, the J call TRBJ1-2; D remains ambiguous. Germline assignment: CDR1 SNHLY and CDR2 FYNNEI. V gave up 2 bases and J gave up 8 bases, with 15 bases separating them. The CDR3 loop spans 14 amino acids. In DNA form, the CDR3 reads TGTGCCAGCAGTGAATCGATAGCGGCGGGGGGCTACACCTTC. Translated, it gives CASSESIAAGGYTF. Together with reference TRBV2 and TRBJ1-2, the CDR3 gives the full variable domain: EPEVTQTPSHQVTQMGQEVILRCVPISNHLYFYWYRQILGQKVEFLVSFYNNEISEKSEIFDDQFSVERPDGSNFTLKIRSTKLEDSAMYFCASSESIAAGGYTFGSGTRLTVV.

The V gene is TRBV29-1, the J gene TRBJ1-2; D remains unclear. The CDR3 is made up of 11 amino acids. Germline CDR1 and CDR2: SQVTM and ANQGSEA. V dropped 6 bases and J dropped 5 bases, with 10 bases sitting between them. As DNA, the CDR3 is TGCAGCGTCCCCATATCTTATGGCTACACCTTC. Protein product: CSVPISYGYTF.

The chain uses TRBV27 and TRBJ2-1; 9 nucleotides align to TRBD2. The CDR3 has 13 amino acids. With V trimmed by 5 bases and J by 8 bases, 4 bases remained unmatched. Germline CDR1 MNHEY, CDR2 SMNVEV (reference sequence). CDR3 coding DNA: TGTGCCAGCAGTCCCCGACTAGCGGATGAGCAGTTCTTC. Translating gives CASSPRLADEQFF.

The rearrangement links TRBV20-1 to TRBJ1-3; no firm D call. Trimming left V 1 base short and J 9 bases short, with 10 bases between. This CDR3 is 12 amino acids long. CDR1 and CDR2 from the germline V gene are DFQATT and SNEGSKA (reference sequence). The CDR3 sequence: CSARGQTSTIYF. In DNA form, the CDR3 reads TGCAGTGCTAGAGGACAAACAAGCACCATATATTTT.

Here the CDR3 DNA reads TGTGCCAGCAGCCTCCCGGACAGGGGGGCCTACGAGCAGTACTTC. As protein: CASSLPDRGAYEQYF. The chain employs TRBV12-3 or TRBV12-4 and TRBJ2-7; the match to TRBD1 covers 10 bases. CDR3 size: 15 residues. V gave up 6 bases and J gave up 2 bases; unmatched junction bases: 7.

The genes are TRBV13 and TRBJ2-1; 7 bases align to TRBD2. The CDR3 is 16 amino acids. Looked up from germline, CDR1 is PRHDT and CDR2 is FYEKMQ (reference sequence). The V gene end was trimmed by 0 bases and the J gene end by 5 bases; junction bases not matched to a gene: 7. For the CDR3, the DNA is TGTGCCAGCAGCTTAGGCAGCGGGATTGGGAACAATGAGCAGTTCTTC. Encoded protein: CASSLGSGIGNNEQFF. Together with reference TRBV13 and TRBJ2-1, the CDR3 gives the full variable domain: AAGVIQSPRHLIKEKRETATLKCYPIPRHDTVYWYQQGPGQDPQFLISFYEKMQSDKGSIPDRFSAQQFSDYHSELNMSSLELGDSALYFCASSLGSGIGNNEQFFGPGTRLTVL.

The chain combines TRBV7-2 with TRBJ2-4, with TRBD1 matching over 10 bases. This CDR3 spans 13 amino acids. Germline CDR1 SGHTA, CDR2 FQGNSA. J was trimmed by 8 bases and V by 5 bases; bases with no gene match: 3. This CDR3 reads CASSTGTGDIQYF. In DNA, the CDR3 is TGTGCCAGCAGCACGGGGACAGGGGACATTCAGTACTTC.

The chain recombines TRBV4-2 with TRBJ2-4; D remains unclear. V gave up 0 bases and J gave up 8 bases, with 8 bases separating them. The CDR3 spans 13 residues. The germline CDR1 and CDR2 sequences are LGHNA and YNFKEQ. In DNA, the CDR3 is TGTGCCAGCAGCCAAGATCTCAGCGACATTCAGTACTTC. Protein: CASSQDLSDIQYF.

A remark on this clonotype: An end of the junction differs from the germline gene, which may be a read error. The chain uses TRBV6-1 and TRBJ1-5; TRBD1 agrees at 7 bases. This CDR3 is 17 amino acids long. Germline assignment: CDR1 MNHNS and CDR2 SASEGT. Here the CDR3 reads CASSDRTGRFSNQPQHF. The CDR3 coding sequence is TGTGCCAGCAGTGACCGGACAGGTCGCTTTAGCAATCAGCCCCAACATTTT.

The V gene is TRBV7-2, the J gene TRBJ1-5; D is uncertain. The CDR3 sequence is 14 residues long. V gave up 4 bases and J gave up 3 bases, with 10 bases separating them. Germline values: CDR1 SGHTA, CDR2 FQGNSA. The CDR3 nucleotides read TGTGCCAGCAGCTCTGGACTGAACAATCAGCCCCAGCATTTT. Its protein product is CASSSGLNNQPQHF.

This sequence joins TRBV7-2 and TRBJ2-7, with a tentative D call TRBD1 (6 bases). The CDR3 has 15 amino acids. Trimming pared 4 bases from V and 6 bases from J, leaving 19 bases between. Looked up from germline, CDR1 is SGHTA and CDR2 is FQGNSA. The CDR3 here is CASSSPRDISTEQYF. Written as DNA, the CDR3 is TGTGCCAGCAGCTCCCCCAGGGACATATCTACCGAGCAGTACTTC. Together with reference TRBV7-2 and TRBJ2-7, the CDR3 gives the full variable domain: GAGVSQSPSNKVTEKGKDVELRCDPISGHTALYWYRQSLGQGLEFLIYFQGNSAPDKSGLPSDRFSAERTGGSVSTLTIQRTQQEDSAVYLCASSSPRDISTEQYFGPGTRLTVT.